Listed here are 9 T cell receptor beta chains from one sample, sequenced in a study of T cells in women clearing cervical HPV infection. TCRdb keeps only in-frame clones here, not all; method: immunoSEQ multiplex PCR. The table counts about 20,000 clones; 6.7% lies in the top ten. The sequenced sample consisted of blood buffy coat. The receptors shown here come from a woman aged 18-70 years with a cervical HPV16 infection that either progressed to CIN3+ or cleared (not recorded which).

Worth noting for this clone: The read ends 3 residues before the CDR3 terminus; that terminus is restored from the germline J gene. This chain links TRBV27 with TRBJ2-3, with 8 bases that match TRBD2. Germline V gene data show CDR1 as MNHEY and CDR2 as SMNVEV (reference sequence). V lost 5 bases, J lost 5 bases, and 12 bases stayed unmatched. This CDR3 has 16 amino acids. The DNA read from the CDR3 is TGTGCCAGCAGTCCCCGGGGAGCGGGAGTGAGAGATACG. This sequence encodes CASSPRGAGVRDT. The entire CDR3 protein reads CASSPRGAGVRDTQYF.

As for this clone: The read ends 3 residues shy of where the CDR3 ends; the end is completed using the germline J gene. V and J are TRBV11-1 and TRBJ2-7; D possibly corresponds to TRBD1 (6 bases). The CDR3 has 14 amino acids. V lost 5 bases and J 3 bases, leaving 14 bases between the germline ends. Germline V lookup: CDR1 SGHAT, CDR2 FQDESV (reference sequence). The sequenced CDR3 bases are TGTGCCAGCAGCCTAAGGACAGATTACTACGAG. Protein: CASSLRTDYYE. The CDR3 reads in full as CASSLRTDYYEQYF. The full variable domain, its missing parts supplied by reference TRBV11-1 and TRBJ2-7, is EAEVAQSPRYKITEKSQAVAFWCDPISGHATLYWYRQILGQGPELLVQFQDESVVDDSQLPKDRFSAERLKGVDSTLKIQPAELGDSAMYLCASSLRTDYYEQYFGPGTRLTVT.

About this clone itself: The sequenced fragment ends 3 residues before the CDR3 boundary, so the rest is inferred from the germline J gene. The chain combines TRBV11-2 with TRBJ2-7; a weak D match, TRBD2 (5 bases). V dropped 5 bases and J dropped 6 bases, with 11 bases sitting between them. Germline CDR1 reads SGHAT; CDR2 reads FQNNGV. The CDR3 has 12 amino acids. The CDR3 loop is CASSLNGLEQYF. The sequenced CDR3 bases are TGTGCCAGCAGCCTAAATGGACTCGAG.

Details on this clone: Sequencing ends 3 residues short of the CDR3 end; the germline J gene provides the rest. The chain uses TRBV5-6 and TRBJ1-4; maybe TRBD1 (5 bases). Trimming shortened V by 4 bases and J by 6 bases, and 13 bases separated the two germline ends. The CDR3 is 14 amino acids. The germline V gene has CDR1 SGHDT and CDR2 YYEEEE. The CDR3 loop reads CASSLGRGDEKLFF. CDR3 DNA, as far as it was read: TGTGCCAGCAGCCTCGGACGGGGGGATGAAAAA.

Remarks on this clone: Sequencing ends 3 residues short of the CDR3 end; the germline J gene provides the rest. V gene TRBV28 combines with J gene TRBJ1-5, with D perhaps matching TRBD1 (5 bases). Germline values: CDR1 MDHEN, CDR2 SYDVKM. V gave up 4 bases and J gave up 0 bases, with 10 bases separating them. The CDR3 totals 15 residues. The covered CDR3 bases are TGTGCCAGCAGTTCCTACAGGAATAGCAATCAGCCC. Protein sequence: CASSSYRNSNQP. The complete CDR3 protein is CASSSYRNSNQPQHF. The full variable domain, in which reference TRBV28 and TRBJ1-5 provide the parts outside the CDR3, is DVKVTQSSRYLVKRTGEKVFLECVQDMDHENMFWYRQDPGLGLRLIYFSYDVKMKEKGDIPEGYSVSREKKERFSLILESASTNQTSMYLCASSSYRNSNQPQHFGDGTRLSIL.

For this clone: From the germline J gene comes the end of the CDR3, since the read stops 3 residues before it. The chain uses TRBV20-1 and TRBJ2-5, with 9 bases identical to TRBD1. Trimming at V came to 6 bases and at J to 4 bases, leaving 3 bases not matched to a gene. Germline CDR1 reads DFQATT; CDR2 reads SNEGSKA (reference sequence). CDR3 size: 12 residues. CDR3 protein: CSAGTGRETQYF. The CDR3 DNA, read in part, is TGCAGTGCCGGGACAGGGAGAGAGACC.

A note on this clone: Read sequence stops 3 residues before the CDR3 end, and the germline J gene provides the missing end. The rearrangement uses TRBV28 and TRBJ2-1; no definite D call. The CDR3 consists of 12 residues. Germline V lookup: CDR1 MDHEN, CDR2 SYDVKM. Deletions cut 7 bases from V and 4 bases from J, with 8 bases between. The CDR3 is CASNYPYNEQFF. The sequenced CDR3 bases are TGTGCCAGCAATTATCCTTACAATGAG.

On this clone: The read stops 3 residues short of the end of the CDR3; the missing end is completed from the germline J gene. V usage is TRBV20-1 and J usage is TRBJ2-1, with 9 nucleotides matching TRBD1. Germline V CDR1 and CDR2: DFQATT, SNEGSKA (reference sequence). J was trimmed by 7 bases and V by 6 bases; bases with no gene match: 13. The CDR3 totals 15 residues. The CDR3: CSAFWGQGTSNEQFF. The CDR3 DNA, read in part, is TGCAGTGCCTTTTGGGGACAGGGTACTAGTAATGAG.

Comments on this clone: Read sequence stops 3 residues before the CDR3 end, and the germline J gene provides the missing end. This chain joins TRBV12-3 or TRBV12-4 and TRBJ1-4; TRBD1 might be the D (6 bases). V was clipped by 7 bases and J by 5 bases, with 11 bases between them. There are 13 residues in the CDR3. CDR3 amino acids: CASTLQGNEKLFF. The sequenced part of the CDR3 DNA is TGTGCCAGCACCTTACAGGGAAATGAAAAA.